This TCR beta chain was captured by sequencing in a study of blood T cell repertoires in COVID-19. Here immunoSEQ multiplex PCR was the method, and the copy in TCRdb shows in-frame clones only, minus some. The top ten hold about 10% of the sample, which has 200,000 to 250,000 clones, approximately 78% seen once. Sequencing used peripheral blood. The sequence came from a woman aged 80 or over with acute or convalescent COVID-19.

CDR3: CASSEGDRENQPQHF. The DNA of the CDR3 is TGTGCCAGCAGTGAAGGTGACAGAGAAAATCAGCCCCAGCATTTT. V usage is TRBV2 and J usage is TRBJ1-5, with D perhaps matching TRBD1 (5 bases). V lost 1 base and J lost 4, with 11 bases in between. The CDR3 length is 15 residues. Looked up from germline, CDR1 is SNHLY and CDR2 is FYNNEI.